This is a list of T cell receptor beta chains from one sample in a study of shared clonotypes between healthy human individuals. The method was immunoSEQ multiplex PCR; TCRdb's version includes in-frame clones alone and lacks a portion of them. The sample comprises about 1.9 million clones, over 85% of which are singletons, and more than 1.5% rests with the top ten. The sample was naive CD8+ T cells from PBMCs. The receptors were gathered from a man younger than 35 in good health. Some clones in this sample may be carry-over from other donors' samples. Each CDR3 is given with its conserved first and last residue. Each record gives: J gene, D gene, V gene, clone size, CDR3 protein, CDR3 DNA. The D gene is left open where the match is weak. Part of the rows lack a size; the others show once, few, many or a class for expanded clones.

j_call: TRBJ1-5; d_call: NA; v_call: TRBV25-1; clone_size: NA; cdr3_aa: CASSERSNQPQHF; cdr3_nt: TGTGCCAGCAGTGAACGAAGCAATCAGCCCCAGCATTTT
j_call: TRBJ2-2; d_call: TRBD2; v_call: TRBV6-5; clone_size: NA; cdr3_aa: CASSYRGGRTGELFF; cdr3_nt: TGTGCCAGCAGTTATCGTGGCGGGAGAACCGGGGAGCTGTTTTTT
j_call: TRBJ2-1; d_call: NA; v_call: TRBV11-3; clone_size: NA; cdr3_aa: CASSLVPSDSYNEQFF; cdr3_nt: TGTGCCAGCAGCTTAGTTCCTAGCGACTCCTACAATGAGCAGTTCTTC
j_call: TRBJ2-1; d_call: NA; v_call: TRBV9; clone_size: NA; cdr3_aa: CASGGYGQFF; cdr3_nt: TGTGCCAGCGGTGGGTACGGGCAGTTCTTC
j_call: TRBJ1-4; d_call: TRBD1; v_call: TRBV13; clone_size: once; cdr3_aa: CASSADREREKLFF; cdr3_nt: TGTGCCAGCAGCGCCGACAGGGAGAGGGAAAAACTGTTTTTT
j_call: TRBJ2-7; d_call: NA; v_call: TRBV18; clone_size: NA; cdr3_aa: CASSPTGTASLGYEQYF; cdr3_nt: TGTGCCAGCTCACCAACCGGGACGGCGTCTCTGGGATACGAGCAGTACTTC
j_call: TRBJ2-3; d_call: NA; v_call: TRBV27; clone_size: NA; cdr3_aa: CASSLGGDTQYF; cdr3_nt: TGTGCCAGCAGTTTAGGGGGGGATACGCAGTATTTT
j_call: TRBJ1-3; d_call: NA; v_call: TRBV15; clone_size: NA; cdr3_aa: CATSRVGAASSGNTIYF; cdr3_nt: TGTGCCACCAGCAGAGTGGGGGCGGCGAGCTCTGGAAACACCATATATTTT
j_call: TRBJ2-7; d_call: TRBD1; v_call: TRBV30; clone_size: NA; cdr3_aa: CAWSVGQGNEQYF; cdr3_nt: TGTGCCTGGAGTGTGGGACAGGGCAACGAGCAGTACTTC
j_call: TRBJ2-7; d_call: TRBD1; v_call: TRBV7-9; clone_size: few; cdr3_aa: CASSGQGPYEQYF; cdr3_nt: TGTGCCAGCAGCGGACAGGGCCCCTACGAGCAGTACTTC